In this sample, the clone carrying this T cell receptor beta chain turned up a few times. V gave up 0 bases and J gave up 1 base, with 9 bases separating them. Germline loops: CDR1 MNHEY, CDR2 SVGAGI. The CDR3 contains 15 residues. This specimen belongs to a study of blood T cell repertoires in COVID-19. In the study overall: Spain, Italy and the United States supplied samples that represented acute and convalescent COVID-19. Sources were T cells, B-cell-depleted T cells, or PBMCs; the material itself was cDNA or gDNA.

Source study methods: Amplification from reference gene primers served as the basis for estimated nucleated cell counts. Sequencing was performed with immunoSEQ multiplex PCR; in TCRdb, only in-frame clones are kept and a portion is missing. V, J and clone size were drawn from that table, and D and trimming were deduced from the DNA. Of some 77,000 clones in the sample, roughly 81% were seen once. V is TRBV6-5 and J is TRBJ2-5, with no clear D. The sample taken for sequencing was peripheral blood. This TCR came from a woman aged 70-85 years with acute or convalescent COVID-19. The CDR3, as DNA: TGTGCCAGCAGTTACTCAGCGCGGAGCCAAGAGACCCAGTACTTC. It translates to CASSYSARSQETQYF.